These 9 T cell receptor beta chains share one sample of origin, sequenced in a study of blood T cell repertoires in COVID-19. The repertoire was sequenced with immunoSEQ multiplex PCR; TCRdb's copy has only in-frame clones and lacks some. The table lists fewer than 250,000 clones, about 88% of them singletons. The specimen sequenced was peripheral blood. These receptors were collected from a man aged 30 to 45 with acute or convalescent COVID-19.

This chain links TRBV7-6 with TRBJ2-1, with TRBD1 identical over 10 bases. Germline V gene sequence: CDR1 SGHVS, CDR2 FNYEAQ. The CDR3 runs 15 residues. The ends lost 1 base at V and 9 bases at J; junction bases unmatched: 6. The CDR3 protein is CASSLGQGAIGEQFF. CDR3 nucleotides: TGTGCCAGCAGCTTAGGACAGGGGGCTATCGGTGAGCAGTTCTTC.

This clone was picked up one time. In nucleotides, the CDR3 is TGTGCCAGCAGTGAGGGACTAGCGGGAGAGTGGTTCTTC. It codes for CASSEGLAGEWFF. The rearrangement uses TRBV6-4 and TRBJ2-1; the match to TRBD2 covers 14 bases. Per germline, CDR1 MRHNA and CDR2 SNTAGT. This CDR3 has 13 residues. The V segment lost 3 bases and the J segment 15 bases; nucleotides outside the gene matches: 4.

This chain connects TRBV19 to TRBJ1-5; D is uncertain. Looked up from germline, CDR1 is LNHDA and CDR2 is SQIVND (reference sequence). Trimming took 0 bases from V and 6 from J, leaving 6 bases between them. There are 13 residues in the CDR3. CDR3 sequence: CASSIEAGQPQHF. In nucleotides, the CDR3 is TGTGCCAGTAGTATAGAGGCGGGTCAGCCCCAGCATTTT.

The V gene is TRBV3-1 (or the pseudogene TRBV3-2), the J gene TRBJ2-7, with 7 nucleotides matching TRBD2. V shed 5 bases and J 2 bases; nucleotides not matched to a gene: 9. The length of the CDR3 is 15 residues. Germline values: CDR1 LGHDT, CDR2 YNNKEL (reference sequence). CDR3 nucleotides: TGTGCCAGCAGCATCCTTCCGGGACTACCCTACGAGCAGTACTTC. This sequence encodes CASSILPGLPYEQYF.

The chain combines TRBV9 with TRBJ2-3, with 10 nucleotides matching TRBD2. The germline gives CDR1 SGDLS, CDR2 YYNGEE. The CDR3 consists of 16 residues. The ends lost 2 bases at V and 4 bases at J; junction bases unmatched: 7. CDR3 amino acids: CASSVGASGGADTQYF. For the CDR3, the DNA is TGTGCCAGCAGCGTGGGAGCTAGCGGGGGTGCAGATACGCAGTATTTT.

V is TRBV29-1 and J is TRBJ1-5; TRBD1 might be the D (6 bases). CDR3 length: 13 amino acids. V was trimmed by 4 bases and J by 4 bases, leaving 11 bases between them. In germline, CDR1 is SQVTM, CDR2 ANQGSEA. The CDR3 region is CSVGGGGNQPQHF. CDR3 DNA: TGCAGCGTTGGGGGGGGCGGGAATCAGCCCCAGCATTTT.

V is TRBV7-8 and J is TRBJ2-7; 14 bases agree with TRBD2. Germline CDR1 and CDR2: SGHVS and FQNEAQ. V lost 3 bases, J lost 6 bases, and 4 bases stayed unmatched. CDR3 length: 15 amino acids. In DNA form, the CDR3 reads TGTGCCAGCAGCTTGACTAGCGGGAGGGCAACCGAGCAGTACTTC. Translation gives CASSLTSGRATEQYF.

The table lists this clone with a count of one. V is TRBV29-1 and J is TRBJ2-1; possibly TRBD1 for D (6 bases). CDR1 and CDR2 from the germline V gene are SQVTM and ANQGSEA. The ends were cut back, 7 bases at V and 5 bases at J, with 12 bases in the middle. The CDR3 sequence is 12 residues long. CDR3 in amino acids: CSEGVANNEQFF. CDR3 DNA sequence: TGCAGCGAGGGGGTGGCCAACAATGAGCAGTTCTTC.

V usage is TRBV5-1 and J usage is TRBJ2-7, with 11 bases lining up with TRBD1. CDR3 length: 14 residues. CDR1 and CDR2 from the germline V gene are SGHRS and YFSETQ. J gave up 3 bases and V 2 bases, and 1 base lay outside the gene matches. The CDR3 spells CASSFGTGGYEQYF. CDR3 sequence (DNA): TGCGCCAGCAGCTTTGGGACAGGGGGCTACGAGCAGTACTTC.